The rows below give T cell receptor beta chains drawn from one sample of a study of CD8 T cells in Susac syndrome. TCRdb used MiXCR to reprocess the immunoSEQ multiplex PCR reads, holding one entry per CDR3 protein. The sample gives about 170,000 distinct CDR3 sequences, 80% to 95% of which show up once; roughly 0.098% is in the top ten. The source material was CD4+ T cells from PBMCs. These TCRs come from a human donor with multiple sclerosis. Both conserved end residues are part of each CDR3.

j_call | v_call | cdr3_aa
TRBJ1-1 | TRBV14 | CASSQKLRDHTEAFF
TRBJ1-4 | TRBV5-6 | CASSYGTSEKLFF
TRBJ1-1 | TRBV30 | CAWSVRGQRVTEAFF
TRBJ2-1 | TRBV7-3 | CASSQGLASYNEQFF
TRBJ1-2 | TRBV18 | CASSPPDGSNYGYTF
TRBJ2-2 | TRBV6-2/TRBV6-3 | CASSRQGVGGELFF
TRBJ2-2 | TRBV7-3 | CASSSDTNTGELFF
TRBJ1-1 | TRBV20-1 | CSARSVGHTEAFF
TRBJ2-7 | TRBV5-1 | CASSLEPGGPYEQYF
TRBJ2-5 | TRBV5-1 | CASSLGGTGSRETQYF
TRBJ2-7 | TRBV11-2 | CASSLVLGALGEQYF
TRBJ2-1 | TRBV18 | CASSPPGQGREQFF
TRBJ2-7 | TRBV6-5 | CASRIGGSYEQYF
TRBJ2-7 | TRBV6-2/TRBV6-3 | CASSYSGDRGYEQYF
TRBJ2-1 | TRBV4-1 | CASSPIRLAGTYNEQFF
TRBJ1-5 | TRBV11-1 | CASSPGIDQPQHF
TRBJ1-2 | TRBV5-1 | CASSLGPQGADGYTF
TRBJ1-5 | TRBV7-2 | CASSSQTGGYQPQHF
TRBJ2-3 | TRBV14 | CASSRSGAADTQYF
TRBJ2-7 | TRBV5-4 | CASEPFPGAHRNEQYF
TRBJ2-7 | TRBV7-2 | CASSVNYDQYF
TRBJ2-3 | TRBV20-1 | CSARDLTTDTQYF
TRBJ1-2 | TRBV5-1 | CASSPSRGWSGYTF
TRBJ1-1 | TRBV20-1 | CSARDDSSGIPFF
TRBJ1-2 | TRBV29-1 | CSVVSVTGGYTF
TRBJ1-6 | TRBV5-1 | CASSINDRPSPLHF
TRBJ1-6 | TRBV11-2 | CASSLGRGRDNSPLHF
TRBJ2-5 | TRBV7-2 | CASSLNSGGETQYF
TRBJ1-2 | TRBV28 | CASSLRTTGARGGYTF
TRBJ2-7 | TRBV6-5 | CASSYSREGVSEQYF
TRBJ1-1 | TRBV2 | CASSDQGGITEAFF
TRBJ2-5 | TRBV28 | CASTTGGETQYF
TRBJ2-5 | TRBV7-9 | CASSFPGGQETQYF
TRBJ2-7 | TRBV18 | CASSPGGTAPYEQYF
TRBJ1-1 | TRBV5-1 | CASSLEGGAEAFF
TRBJ1-5 | TRBV20-1 | CSARDTYSNQPQHF
TRBJ1-4 | TRBV28 | CASSTTGGGEKLFF
TRBJ1-6 | TRBV3-1 | CASSQIQEYNSPLHF
TRBJ1-1 | TRBV5-4 | CASRTMGVNTEAFF
TRBJ2-1 | TRBV27 | CASSSLLASPRLDEQFF